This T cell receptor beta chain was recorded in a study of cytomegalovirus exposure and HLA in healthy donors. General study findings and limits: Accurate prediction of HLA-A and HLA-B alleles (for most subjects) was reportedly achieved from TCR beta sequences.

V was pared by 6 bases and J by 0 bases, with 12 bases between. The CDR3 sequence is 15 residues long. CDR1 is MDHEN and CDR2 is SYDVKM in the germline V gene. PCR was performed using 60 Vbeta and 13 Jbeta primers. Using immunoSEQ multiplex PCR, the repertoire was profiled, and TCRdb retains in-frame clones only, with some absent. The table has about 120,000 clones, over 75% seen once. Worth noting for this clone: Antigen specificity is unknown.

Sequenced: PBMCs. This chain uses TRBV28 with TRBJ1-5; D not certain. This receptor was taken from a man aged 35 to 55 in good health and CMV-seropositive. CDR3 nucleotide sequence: TGTGCCAGCAGCCTACTACTTAATAGCAATCAGCCCCAGCATTTT. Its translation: CASSLLLNSNQPQHF.